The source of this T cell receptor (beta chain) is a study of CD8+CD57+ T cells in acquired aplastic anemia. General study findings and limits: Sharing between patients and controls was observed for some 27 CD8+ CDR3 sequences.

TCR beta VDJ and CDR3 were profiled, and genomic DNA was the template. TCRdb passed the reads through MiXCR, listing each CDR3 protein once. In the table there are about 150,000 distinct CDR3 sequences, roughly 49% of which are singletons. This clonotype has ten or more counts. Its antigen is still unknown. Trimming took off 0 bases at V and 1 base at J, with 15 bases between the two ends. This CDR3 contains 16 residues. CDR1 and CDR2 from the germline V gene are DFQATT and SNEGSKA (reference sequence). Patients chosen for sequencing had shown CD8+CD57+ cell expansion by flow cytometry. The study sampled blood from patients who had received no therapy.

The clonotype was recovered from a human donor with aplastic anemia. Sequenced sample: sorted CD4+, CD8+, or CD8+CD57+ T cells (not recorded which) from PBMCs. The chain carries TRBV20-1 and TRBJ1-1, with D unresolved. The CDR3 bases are TGCAGTGCTAGAGATAACGAGGCACGAAGGAACACTGAAGCTTTCTTT. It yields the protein CSARDNEARRNTEAFF.